This T cell receptor (beta chain) was documented in a study of vaccination effects on CD4 cells after COVID-19. As concerns this clone: Its antigen remains unidentified.

Measured with immunoSEQ multiplex PCR; TCRdb has only the in-frame clones, and not every one. The table has approximately 38,000 clones, under 70% seen once. Following culture for about 11 days, CD4+ T cells were isolated. Each participant was given two doses of one vaccine (BNT162b2 or mRNA-1273). Germline V gene lookup returns CDR1 SEHNR and CDR2 FQNEAQ (reference sequence). Trimming cost V 4 bases and J 1 base; bases outside gene matches: 10. The CDR3 spans 16 residues. V is TRBV7-9 and J is TRBJ2-7; 7 positions match TRBD1. The sample in question was CD4+ T cells from PBMCs cultured without peptide, obtained after COVID-19 vaccination. The receptor was isolated from a human donor who received a COVID-19 vaccine. The CDR3, as DNA: TGTGCCAGCAGCTCCCTTGGGACAGTGATGTCCTACGAGCAGTACTTC. Protein product: CASSSLGTVMSYEQYF.